The sequence of this T cell receptor beta chain was determined in a study of Graves' ophthalmopathy and Graves' hyperthyroidism. CDR1 and CDR2 from the germline V gene are MNHEY and SMNVEV (reference sequence). Trimming cost V 2 bases and J 3 bases, with 10 bases left between them. This CDR3 has 14 residues. For repertoire sequencing, the TCR beta CDR3 regions were amplified from RNA transcripts. Second-round multiplex PCR followed a first-round RT-PCR using HTBI primers. From the multiplex PCR reads, TCRdb called clonotypes with MiXCR, one entry per CDR3 protein. The sample includes some 200,000 distinct CDR3 sequences, around 28% of them seen just once. This clonotype occurred a few times. As diagnostic evidence, clinical symptoms, serum thyroxine, TRAb, thyroid ultrasound and orbital computed tomography were relied upon. As the starting material, over 9 ml of fresh peripheral blood yielded the PBMCs.

The chain links TRBV27 to TRBJ1-2, with D tentatively TRBD1 (5 bases). The sequence came from a man aged 50-60 years with Graves' ophthalmopathy. Source material: peripheral blood. The CDR3 loop reads CASSLDSKDYGYTF. The CDR3 DNA is TGTGCCAGCAGTTTAGACAGTAAAGACTATGGCTACACCTTC.